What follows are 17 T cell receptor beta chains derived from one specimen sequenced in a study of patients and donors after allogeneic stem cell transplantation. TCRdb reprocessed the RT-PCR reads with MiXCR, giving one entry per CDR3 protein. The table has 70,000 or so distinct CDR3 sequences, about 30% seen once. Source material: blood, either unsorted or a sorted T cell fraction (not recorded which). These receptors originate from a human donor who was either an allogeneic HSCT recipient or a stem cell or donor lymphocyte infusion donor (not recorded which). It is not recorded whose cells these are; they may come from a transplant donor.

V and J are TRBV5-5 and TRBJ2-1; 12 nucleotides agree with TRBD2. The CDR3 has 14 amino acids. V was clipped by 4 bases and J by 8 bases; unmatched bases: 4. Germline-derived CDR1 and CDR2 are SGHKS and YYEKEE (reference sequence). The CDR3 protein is CASSPGLAGYEQFF. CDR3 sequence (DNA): TGTGCCAGCAGCCCGGGACTAGCGGGTTATGAGCAGTTCTTC.

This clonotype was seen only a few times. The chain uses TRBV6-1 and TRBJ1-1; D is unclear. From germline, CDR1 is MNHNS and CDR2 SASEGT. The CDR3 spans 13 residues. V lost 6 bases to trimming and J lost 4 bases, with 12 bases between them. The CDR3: CASSSLGSTEAFF. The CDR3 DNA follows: TGTGCCAGCAGCTCACTTGGAAGCACTGAAGCTTTCTTT.

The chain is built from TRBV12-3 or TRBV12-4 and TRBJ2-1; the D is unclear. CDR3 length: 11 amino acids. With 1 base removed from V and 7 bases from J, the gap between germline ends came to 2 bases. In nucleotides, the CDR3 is TGTGCCAGCAGTTTAGTTAATGAGCAGTTCTTC. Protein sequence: CASSLVNEQFF.

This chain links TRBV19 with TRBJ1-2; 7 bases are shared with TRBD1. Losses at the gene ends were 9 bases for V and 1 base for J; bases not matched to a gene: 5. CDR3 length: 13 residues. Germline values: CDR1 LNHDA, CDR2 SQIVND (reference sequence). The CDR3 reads CASARQGNYGYTF. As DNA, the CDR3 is TGTGCCAGCGCTCGACAGGGTAACTATGGCTACACCTTC. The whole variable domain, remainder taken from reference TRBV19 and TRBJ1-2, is DGGITQSPKYLFRKEGQNVTLSCEQNLNHDAMYWYRQDPGQGLRLIYYSQIVNDFQKGDIAEGYSVSREKKESFPLTVTSAQKNPTAFYLCASARQGNYGYTFGSGTRLTVV.

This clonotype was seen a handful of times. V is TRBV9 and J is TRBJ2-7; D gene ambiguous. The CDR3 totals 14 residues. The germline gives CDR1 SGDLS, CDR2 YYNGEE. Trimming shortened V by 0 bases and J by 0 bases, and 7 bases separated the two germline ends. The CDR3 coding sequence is TGTGCCAGCAGCGTAGGACACAACTCCTACGAGCAGTACTTC. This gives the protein CASSVGHNSYEQYF.

The CDR3 reads CSARADPVGALLREQFF. In DNA, the CDR3 is TGCAGTGCTAGAGCTGACCCGGTAGGGGCCCTTCTCCGTGAGCAGTTCTTC. J is TRBJ2-1 and V is TRBV20-1, with a possible D match to TRBD1 (5 bases). This CDR3 comprises 17 residues. Trimming took 1 base from V and 9 from J, leaving 25 bases between them. Looked up from germline, CDR1 is DFQATT and CDR2 is SNEGSKA (reference sequence).

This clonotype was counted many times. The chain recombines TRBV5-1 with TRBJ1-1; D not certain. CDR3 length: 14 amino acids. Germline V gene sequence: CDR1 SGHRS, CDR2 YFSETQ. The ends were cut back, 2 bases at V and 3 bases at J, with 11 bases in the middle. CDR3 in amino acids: CASSLILRDTEAFF. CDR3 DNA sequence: TGCGCCAGCAGCTTAATACTCCGGGACACTGAAGCTTTCTTT.

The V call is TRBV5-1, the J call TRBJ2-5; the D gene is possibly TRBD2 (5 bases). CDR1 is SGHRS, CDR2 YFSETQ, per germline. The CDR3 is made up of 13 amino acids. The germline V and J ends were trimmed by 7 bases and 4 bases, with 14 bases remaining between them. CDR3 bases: TGCGCCAGCTCTCCATTGCGGGCAGAGACCCAGTACTTC. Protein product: CASSPLRAETQYF.

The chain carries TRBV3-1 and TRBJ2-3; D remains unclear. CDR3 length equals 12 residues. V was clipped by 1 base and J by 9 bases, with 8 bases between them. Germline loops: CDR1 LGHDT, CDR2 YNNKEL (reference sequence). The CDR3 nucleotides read TGTGCCAGCAGCCAAGCCCGGGCGACGCAGTATTTT. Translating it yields CASSQARATQYF.

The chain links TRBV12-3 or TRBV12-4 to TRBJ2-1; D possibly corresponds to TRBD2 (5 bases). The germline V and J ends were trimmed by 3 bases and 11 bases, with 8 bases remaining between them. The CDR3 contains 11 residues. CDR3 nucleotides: TGTGCCAGCAGTTTGTCGGGGAAGCAGTTCTTC. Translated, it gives CASSLSGKQFF.

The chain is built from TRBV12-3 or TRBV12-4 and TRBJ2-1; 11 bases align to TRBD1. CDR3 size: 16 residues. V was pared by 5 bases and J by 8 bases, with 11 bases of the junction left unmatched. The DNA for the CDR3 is TGTGCCAGCAGTGCACGGACAGGGGGCGCTCACGATGAGCAGTTCTTC. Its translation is CASSARTGGAHDEQFF.

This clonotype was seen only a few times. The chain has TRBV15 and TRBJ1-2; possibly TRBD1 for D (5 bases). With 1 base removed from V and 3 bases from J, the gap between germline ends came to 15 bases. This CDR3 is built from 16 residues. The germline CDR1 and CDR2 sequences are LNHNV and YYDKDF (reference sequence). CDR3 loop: CATSRVMRGIDYGYTF. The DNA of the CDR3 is TGTGCCACCAGCAGAGTAATGAGGGGCATAGACTATGGCTACACCTTC.

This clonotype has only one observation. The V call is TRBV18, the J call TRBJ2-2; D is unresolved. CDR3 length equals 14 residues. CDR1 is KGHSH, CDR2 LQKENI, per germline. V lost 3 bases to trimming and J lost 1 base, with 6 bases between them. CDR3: CASSPGQNTGELFF. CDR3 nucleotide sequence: TGTGCCAGCTCACCGGGTCAGAACACCGGGGAGCTGTTTTTT.

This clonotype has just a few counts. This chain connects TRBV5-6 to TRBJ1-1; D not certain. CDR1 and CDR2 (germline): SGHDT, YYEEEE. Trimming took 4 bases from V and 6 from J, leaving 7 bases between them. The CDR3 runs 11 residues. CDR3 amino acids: CASSTDSEAFF. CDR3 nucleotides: TGTGCCAGCAGCACGGACTCTGAAGCTTTCTTT.

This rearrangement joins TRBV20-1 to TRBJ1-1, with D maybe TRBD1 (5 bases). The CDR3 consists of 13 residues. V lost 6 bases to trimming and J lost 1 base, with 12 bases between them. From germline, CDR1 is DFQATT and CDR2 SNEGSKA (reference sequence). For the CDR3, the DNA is TGCAGTGCCCCCAGGGTACCGAACACTGAAGCTTTCTTT. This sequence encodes CSAPRVPNTEAFF.

The CDR3 spells CASRLLNRGHAAKSPETQYF. DNA of the CDR3: TGTGCCAGCAGACTCCTCAACAGGGGGCACGCGGCCAAGAGTCCAGAGACCCAGTACTTC. The chain links TRBV14 to TRBJ2-5, with TRBD1 matching over 9 bases. The CDR3 covers 20 residues. Looked up from germline, CDR1 is SGHDN and CDR2 is FVKESK. Germline trimming cut 6 bases from V and 4 bases from J; bases unmatched to any gene: 24.

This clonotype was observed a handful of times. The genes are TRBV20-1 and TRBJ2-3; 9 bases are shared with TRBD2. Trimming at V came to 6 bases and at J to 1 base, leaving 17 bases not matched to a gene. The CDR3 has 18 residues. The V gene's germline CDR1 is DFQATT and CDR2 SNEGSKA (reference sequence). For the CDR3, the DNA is TGCAGTGCCGCGCAGACCGCGGGAGGGCCACGAGGCACAGATACGCAGTATTTT. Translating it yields CSAAQTAGGPRGTDTQYF.